The next 23 T cell receptor beta chains were all read from a single sample in a study of radiotherapy plus CTLA-4 blockade in lung cancer. Using immunoSEQ multiplex PCR, the repertoire was profiled, and TCRdb retains in-frame clones only, with some absent. This table holds about 33,000 clones, around four fifths found once. The material sequenced was peripheral blood, taken from a patient treated with radiotherapy plus ipilimumab. The receptors originated from a human donor with non-small cell lung cancer that progressed on radiotherapy plus ipilimumab.

To note about this clone: Relative to the germline gene, one junction end is altered; a read error may explain this. The chain joins TRBV7-7 to TRBJ2-3; 9 bases agree with TRBD2. Germline CDR1 reads SSHAT; CDR2 reads FNYEAQ (reference sequence). The CDR3 length is 15 residues. The CDR3 is CASSVSGGAGDTQYF. The CDR3 bases are TGTGCTAGCAGCGTTAGCGGGGGAGCCGGGGATACGCAGTATTTT.

The sample holds a few counts of this clone. The chain uses TRBV4-3 and TRBJ1-6; tentative D call: TRBD1 (6 bases). The germline gives CDR1 LGHNA, CDR2 YSLEER. The CDR3 length is 15 residues. Trimming stripped 1 base from V and 8 bases from J, with 12 bases between. CDR3 DNA sequence: TGCGCCAGCAGCCAAGTGGGGGCCGATTATTCACCCCTCCACTTT. Translated, it gives CASSQVGADYSPLHF.

The gene calls are TRBV6-6 and TRBJ1-5, with D hard to call. The ends were cut back, 9 bases at V and 5 bases at J, with 17 bases in the middle. From germline, CDR1 is MNHNY and CDR2 SVGAGI (reference sequence). The CDR3 consists of 14 residues. For the CDR3, the DNA is TGTGCCAGTCGGTACCCACTTGGGCATCAGCCCCAGCATTTT. Amino acid sequence: CASRYPLGHQPQHF.

The gene calls are TRBV5-5 and TRBJ2-2, with 12 bases lining up with TRBD2. CDR3 size: 18 residues. The germline V gene has CDR1 SGHKS and CDR2 YYEKEE (reference sequence). After removal of 1 base from V and 7 bases from J, the junction contained 11 bases not matched to a gene. The CDR3 DNA is TGTGCCAGCAGCTTGCGTACTAGCGGGGGGTCTCCCAGCGGGGAGCTGTTTTTT. It encodes CASSLRTSGGSPSGELFF.

This chain connects TRBV4-1 to TRBJ1-3; 10 bases map to TRBD1. The V gene end was trimmed by 2 bases and the J gene end by 4 bases; junction bases not matched to a gene: 5. The germline V gene encodes CDR1 MGHRA and CDR2 YSYEKL. The CDR3 sequence is 16 residues long. DNA for the CDR3: TGCGCCAGCAGCCAACGAGCGGGACAGGGGGGAAACACCATATATTTT. Its translation: CASSQRAGQGGNTIYF.

The V call is TRBV27, the J call TRBJ2-5; D is ambiguous. Deletions cut 2 bases from V and 1 base from J, with 11 bases between. This CDR3 comprises 15 residues. The germline CDR1 and CDR2 sequences are MNHEY and SMNVEV (reference sequence). The CDR3 DNA reads TGTGCCAGCAGTTTAGACCTGGCAGGCCAAGAGACCCAGTACTTC. The encoded protein is CASSLDLAGQETQYF.

V gene TRBV6-1 combines with J gene TRBJ1-5; D is possibly TRBD1 (5 bases). Germline assignment: CDR1 MNHNS and CDR2 SASEGT. Trimming took 7 bases from V and 0 from J, leaving 13 bases between them. This CDR3 region has 15 residues. CDR3 bases: TGTGCCAGCACTTCGGCAGGGAATAGCAATCAGCCCCAGCATTTT. Translated: CASTSAGNSNQPQHF.

Only one count was recorded for this clone. The gene calls are TRBV11-2 and TRBJ1-6, with D perhaps matching TRBD1 (5 bases). V was trimmed by 1 base and J by 10 bases, leaving 8 bases between them. CDR1 SGHAT and CDR2 FQNNGV come from the germline V gene. The CDR3 sequence is 13 residues long. This CDR3 reads CASSLVRESPLHF. CDR3 sequence (DNA): TGTGCCAGCAGCTTAGTCAGGGAATCACCCCTCCACTTT.

The rearrangement uses TRBV10-2 and TRBJ1-6; D possibly corresponds to TRBD1 (6 bases). The germline V and J ends were trimmed by 3 bases and 13 bases, with 10 bases remaining between them. Germline CDR1 reads WSHSY; CDR2 reads SAAADI. The CDR3 totals 12 residues. In DNA form, the CDR3 reads TGCGCCAGCAGTGAAAACGACAGGCCCCTCCACTTT. Translated: CASSENDRPLHF.

CDR3 loop: CASSDGLAGPDTQYF. Here the CDR3 DNA reads TGTGCCAGCAGTGATGGGCTAGCGGGGCCAGATACGCAGTATTTT. The chain uses TRBV25-1 and TRBJ2-3; the match to TRBD2 covers 9 bases. V lost 3 bases to trimming and J lost 4 bases; unmatched junction nucleotides: 5. The CDR3 is 15 residues long. The germline gives CDR1 MGHDK, CDR2 SYGVNS.

The chain couples TRBV6-5 to TRBJ1-3, with a weak D call TRBD1 (5 bases). CDR3 length: 16 residues. The V end was cut by 2 bases, the J end by 0 bases, with 11 bases between. Germline CDR1 is MNHEY and CDR2 is SVGAGI. CDR3 in DNA: TGTGCCAGCAGTTACGGAGGGGCAAGCTCTGGAAACACCATATATTTT. Amino acid sequence: CASSYGGASSGNTIYF.

This sequence joins TRBV21-1 and TRBJ2-7; no DNA check was done on the table's D call, TRBD2. TRBV21-1 constitutes a pseudogene. This CDR3 has 13 amino acids. Here the CDR3 reads CASSKEEHHEQYF. As DNA, the CDR3 is TGTGCCAGCAGCAAAGAGGAGCACCACGAGCAGTACTTC.

CDR3 sequence (DNA): TGTGCCAGCAGCACATCTCGACTAGCGGGGGTGGGCGGGGAGCTGTTTTTT. Amino acids: CASSTSRLAGVGGELFF. This chain connects TRBV7-2 to TRBJ2-2; TRBD2 aligns across 12 bases. In germline, CDR1 is SGHTA, CDR2 FQGNSA. After removal of 5 bases from V and 7 bases from J, the junction contained 11 bases not matched to a gene. The CDR3 has 17 amino acids.

V is TRBV28 and J is TRBJ2-3, with 11 bases aligning to TRBD2. CDR1 is MDHEN, CDR2 SYDVKM, per germline. The V gene end was trimmed by 6 bases and the J gene end by 2 bases; junction bases not matched to a gene: 7. The CDR3 spans 16 residues. The chain's CDR3 is CASSYRGLADTDTQYF. The DNA for the CDR3 is TGTGCCAGCAGCTATCGGGGACTAGCGGACACAGATACGCAGTATTTT.

This sequence joins TRBV19 and TRBJ1-4; weak D call: TRBD1 (5 bases). CDR3 length: 14 amino acids. The V gene lost 6 bases and the J gene lost 3 bases, with 11 bases spanning the gap. Germline V gene lookup returns CDR1 LNHDA and CDR2 SQIVND (reference sequence). DNA of the CDR3: TGTGCCAGTAGGGCGCAGGGATCTAATGAAAAACTGTTTTTT. The encoded protein is CASRAQGSNEKLFF.

The rearrangement uses TRBV9 and TRBJ1-3; D might be TRBD1 (6 bases). Germline CDR1 and CDR2: SGDLS and YYNGEE. V was cut by 0 bases and J by 6 bases, with 22 bases left in between. The CDR3 runs 18 residues. The CDR3 loop is CASSVALGDTHGANTIYF. The CDR3 nucleotides read TGTGCCAGCAGCGTAGCTCTTGGGGACACGCACGGCGCAAACACCATATATTTT.

The chain recombines TRBV6-1 with TRBJ2-7; D is uncertain. V was cut by 0 bases and J by 3 bases, with 6 bases left in between. CDR3 length: 13 residues. The germline gives CDR1 MNHNS, CDR2 SASEGT. The CDR3 DNA reads TGTGCCAGCAGTGAAGCAATTAGCTACGAGCAGTACTTC. Its protein is CASSEAISYEQYF.

The gene calls are TRBV7-2 and TRBJ2-7, with D unresolved. This CDR3 contains 14 residues. Germline CDR1 and CDR2: SGHTA and FQGNSA. Trimming took off 7 bases at V and 0 bases at J, with 13 bases between the two ends. In DNA form, the CDR3 reads TGTGCCAGCACCCAAGACCCAGGCTCCTACGAGCAGTACTTC. Translating gives CASTQDPGSYEQYF.

The chain couples TRBV7-2 to TRBJ2-7, with a tentative D call TRBD2 (6 bases). Germline CDR1 reads SGHTA; CDR2 reads FQGNSA. This CDR3 comprises 14 residues. V dropped 5 bases and J dropped 7 bases, with 18 bases sitting between them. The CDR3 protein is CASSAGRGTVEQYF. Here the CDR3 DNA reads TGTGCCAGCAGCGCCGGGCGGGGAACCGTAGAGCAGTACTTC.

Regarding this clone: At one of its ends the junction is not consistent with the germline gene, which may arise from a read error. The V call is TRBV2, the J call TRBJ2-4, with 10 bases matching TRBD2. The CDR3 sequence is 18 residues long. Germline values: CDR1 SNHLY, CDR2 FYNNEI. CDR3 residues: CASGERGGRSLAKNIQYF. The CDR3, as DNA: TGTGCCAGCGGTGAGCGGGGGGGAAGATCTCTAGCCAAAAACATTCAGTACTTC.

The chain is built from TRBV6-4 and TRBJ2-1, with 14 positions matching TRBD2. Germline CDR1 reads MRHNA; CDR2 reads SNTAGT. The CDR3 runs 16 residues. V shed 4 bases, J shed 4 bases, and the junction held 3 bases outside the gene matches. CDR3 residues: CASSAWTSGGYNEQFF. CDR3 coding DNA: TGTGCCAGCAGTGCCTGGACTAGCGGGGGGTACAATGAGCAGTTCTTC.

The table lists this clone with a count of one. The J gene is TRBJ1-1, the V gene TRBV29-1; TRBD1 is a possible D gene (5 bases). V was cut by 3 bases and J by 6 bases, with 17 bases left in between. The CDR3 runs 14 residues. Germline CDR1 is SQVTM and CDR2 is ANQGSEA. The CDR3 nucleotides read TGCAGCGTTGACCTGGGGCAGGTTGCCCCTGAAGCTTTCTTT. It yields the protein CSVDLGQVAPEAFF.

The chain joins TRBV5-6 to TRBJ2-5, with 7 bases aligning to TRBD2. V dropped 0 bases and J dropped 1; count of bases not matched to a gene: 6. The CDR3 sequence is 16 residues long. The germline V gene has CDR1 SGHDT and CDR2 YYEEEE. The CDR3 loop is CASSLGSGVAQETQYF. CDR3 DNA sequence: TGTGCCAGCAGCTTGGGAAGCGGGGTAGCCCAAGAGACCCAGTACTTC.